The T cell receptor beta chain under discussion was sequenced for a study of control samples from healthy donors and cancer patients. The CDR3 runs 13 residues. V lost 5 bases, J lost 3 bases, and 11 bases lay in between. The germline gives CDR1 SEHNR, CDR2 FQNEAQ (reference sequence). Data came from immunoSEQ multiplex PCR; TCRdb stores just in-frame clones and leaves some out. The sample yields 130,000 to 150,000 clones, 75% to 90% seen once. The source of this sequence is a man aged 25 to 40 in good health. Material for sequencing was blood. The V gene is TRBV7-9, the J gene TRBJ2-7; D remains unclear. The CDR3 loop reads CASSPVPRYEQYF. DNA for the CDR3: TGTGCCAGCAGCCCGGTCCCCCGCTACGAGCAGTACTTC. Together with reference TRBV7-9 and TRBJ2-7, the CDR3 gives the full variable domain: DTGVSQNPRHKITKRGQNVTFRCDPISEHNRLYWYRQTLGQGPEFLTYFQNEAQLEKSRLLSDRFSAERPKGSFSTLEIQRTEQGDSAMYLCASSPVPRYEQYFGPGTRLTVT.